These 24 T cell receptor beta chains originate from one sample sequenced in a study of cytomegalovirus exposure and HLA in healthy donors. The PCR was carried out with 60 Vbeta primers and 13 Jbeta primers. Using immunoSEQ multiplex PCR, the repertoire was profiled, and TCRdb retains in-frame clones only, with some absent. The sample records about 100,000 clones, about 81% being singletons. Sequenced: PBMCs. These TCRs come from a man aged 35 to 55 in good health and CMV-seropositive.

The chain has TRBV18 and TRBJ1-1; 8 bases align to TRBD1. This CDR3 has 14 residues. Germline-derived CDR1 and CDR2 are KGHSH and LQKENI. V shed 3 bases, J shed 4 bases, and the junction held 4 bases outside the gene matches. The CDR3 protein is CASSPTTGGTEAFF. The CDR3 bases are TGTGCCAGCTCACCGACCACAGGGGGCACTGAAGCTTTCTTT.

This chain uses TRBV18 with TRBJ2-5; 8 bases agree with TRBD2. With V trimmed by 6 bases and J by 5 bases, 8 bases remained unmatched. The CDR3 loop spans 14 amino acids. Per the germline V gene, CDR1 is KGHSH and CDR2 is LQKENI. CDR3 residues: CASSEAGVRETQYF. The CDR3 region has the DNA TGTGCCAGCTCCGAAGCGGGAGTACGGGAGACCCAGTACTTC.

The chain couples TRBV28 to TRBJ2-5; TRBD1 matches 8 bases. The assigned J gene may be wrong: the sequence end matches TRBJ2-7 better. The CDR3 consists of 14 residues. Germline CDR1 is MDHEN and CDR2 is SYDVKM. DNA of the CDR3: TGTGCCAGCAGTTTGGGACAGGCCATCTACGAGCAGTACTTC. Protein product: CASSLGQAIYEQYF.

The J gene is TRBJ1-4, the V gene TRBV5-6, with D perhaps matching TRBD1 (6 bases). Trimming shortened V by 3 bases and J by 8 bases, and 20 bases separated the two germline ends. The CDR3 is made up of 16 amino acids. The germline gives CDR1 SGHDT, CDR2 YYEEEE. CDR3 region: CASSSNLLNTGEKLFF. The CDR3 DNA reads TGTGCCAGCAGCTCAAACCTACTAAATACAGGGGAAAAACTGTTTTTT. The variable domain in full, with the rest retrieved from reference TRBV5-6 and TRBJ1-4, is DAGVTQSPTHLIKTRGQQVTLRCSPKSGHDTVSWYQQALGQGPQFIFQYYEEEERQRGNFPDRFSGHQFPNYSSELNVNALLLGDSALYLCASSSNLLNTGEKLFFGSGTQLSVL.

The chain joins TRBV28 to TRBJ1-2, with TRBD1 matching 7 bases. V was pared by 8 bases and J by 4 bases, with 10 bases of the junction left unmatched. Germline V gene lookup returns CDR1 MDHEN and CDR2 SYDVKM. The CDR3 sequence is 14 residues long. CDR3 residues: CASALGGRFYGYTF. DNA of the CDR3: TGTGCCAGCGCTTTAGGGGGCAGATTCTATGGCTACACCTTC.

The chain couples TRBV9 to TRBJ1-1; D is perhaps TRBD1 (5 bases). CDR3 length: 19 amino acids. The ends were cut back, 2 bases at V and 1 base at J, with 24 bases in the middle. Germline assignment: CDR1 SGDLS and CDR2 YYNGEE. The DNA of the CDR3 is TGTGCCAGCAGCGTTTCTATAGGAGGGGCCGATAAGCCGAACACTGAAGCTTTCTTT. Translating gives CASSVSIGGADKPNTEAFF.

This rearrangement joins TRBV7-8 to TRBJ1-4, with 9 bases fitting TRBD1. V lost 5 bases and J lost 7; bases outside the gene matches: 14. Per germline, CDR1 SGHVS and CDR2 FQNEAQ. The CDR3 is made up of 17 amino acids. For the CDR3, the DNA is TGTGCCAGCAGCCCCGGGACAGGGAGAGTAGTTGGTGAAAAACTGTTTTTT. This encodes CASSPGTGRVVGEKLFF.

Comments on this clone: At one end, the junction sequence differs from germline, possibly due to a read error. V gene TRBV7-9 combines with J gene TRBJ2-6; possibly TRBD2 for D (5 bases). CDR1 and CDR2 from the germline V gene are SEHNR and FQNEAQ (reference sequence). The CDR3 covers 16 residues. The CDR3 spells CSSSLSRGSGANVLTF. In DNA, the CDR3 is TGTTCCAGCAGCTTAAGCCGGGGCTCTGGGGCCAACGTCCTGACTTTC.

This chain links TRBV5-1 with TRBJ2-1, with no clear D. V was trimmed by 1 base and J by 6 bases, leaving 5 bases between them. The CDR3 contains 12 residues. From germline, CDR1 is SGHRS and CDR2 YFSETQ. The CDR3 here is CASSLSRNEQFF. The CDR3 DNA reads TGCGCCAGCAGCTTGAGCCGCAATGAGCAGTTCTTC.

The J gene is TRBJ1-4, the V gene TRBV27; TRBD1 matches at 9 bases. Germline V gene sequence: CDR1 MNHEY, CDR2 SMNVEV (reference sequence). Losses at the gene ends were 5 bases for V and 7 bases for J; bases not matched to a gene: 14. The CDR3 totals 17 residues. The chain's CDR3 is CASSAGTGLAGSEKLFF. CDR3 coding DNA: TGTGCCAGCAGTGCCGGGACAGGGCTCGCGGGGAGTGAAAAACTGTTTTTT. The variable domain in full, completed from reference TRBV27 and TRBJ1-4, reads EAQVTQNPRYLITVTGKKLTVTCSQNMNHEYMSWYRQDPGLGLRQIYYSMNVEVTDKGDVPEGYKVSRKEKRNFPLILESPSPNQTSLYFCASSAGTGLAGSEKLFFGSGTQLSVL.

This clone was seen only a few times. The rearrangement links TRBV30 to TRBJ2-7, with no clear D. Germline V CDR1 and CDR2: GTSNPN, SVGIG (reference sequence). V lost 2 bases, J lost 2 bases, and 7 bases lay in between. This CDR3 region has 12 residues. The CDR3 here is CAWSLSTYEQYF. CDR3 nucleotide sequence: TGTGCCTGGAGTCTAAGTACCTACGAGCAGTACTTC.

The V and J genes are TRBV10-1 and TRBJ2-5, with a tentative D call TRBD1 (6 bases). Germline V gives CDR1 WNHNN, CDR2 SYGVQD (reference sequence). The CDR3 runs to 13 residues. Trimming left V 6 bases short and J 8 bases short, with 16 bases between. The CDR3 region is CASSEDSASTQYF. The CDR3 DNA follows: TGCGCCAGCAGCGAGGACAGTGCGTCAACCCAGTACTTC.

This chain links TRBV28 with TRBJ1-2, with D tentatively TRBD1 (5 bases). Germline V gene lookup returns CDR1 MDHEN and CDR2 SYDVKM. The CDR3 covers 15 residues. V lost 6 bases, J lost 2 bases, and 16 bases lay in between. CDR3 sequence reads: CASRRQIPVNYGYTF. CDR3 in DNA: TGTGCCAGCAGGAGACAGATTCCCGTAAACTATGGCTACACCTTC.

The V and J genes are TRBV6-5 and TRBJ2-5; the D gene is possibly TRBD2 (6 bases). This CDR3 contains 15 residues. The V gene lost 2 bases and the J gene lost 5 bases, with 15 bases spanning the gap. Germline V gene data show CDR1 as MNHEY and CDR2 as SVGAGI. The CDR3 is CASSYGASREETQYF. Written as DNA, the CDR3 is TGTGCCAGCAGTTACGGGGCTAGTCGGGAGGAGACCCAGTACTTC.

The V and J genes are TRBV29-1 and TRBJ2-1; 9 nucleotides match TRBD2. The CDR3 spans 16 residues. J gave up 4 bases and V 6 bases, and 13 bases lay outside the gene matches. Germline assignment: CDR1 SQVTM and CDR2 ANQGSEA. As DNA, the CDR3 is TGCAGCGTCGTACAGGGTCCTAGCGGGGTTTACAATGAGCAGTTCTTC. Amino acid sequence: CSVVQGPSGVYNEQFF.

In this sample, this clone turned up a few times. Written as DNA, the CDR3 is TGTGCCAGCAGTTGGGCGGGGTCCGGGGAGACCCAGTACTTC. This gives the protein CASSWAGSGETQYF. The V gene is TRBV27, the J gene TRBJ2-5; perhaps TRBD2 as D (6 bases). Trimming stripped 4 bases from V and 5 bases from J, with 14 bases between. The CDR3 loop spans 14 amino acids. Germline V lookup: CDR1 MNHEY, CDR2 SMNVEV (reference sequence).

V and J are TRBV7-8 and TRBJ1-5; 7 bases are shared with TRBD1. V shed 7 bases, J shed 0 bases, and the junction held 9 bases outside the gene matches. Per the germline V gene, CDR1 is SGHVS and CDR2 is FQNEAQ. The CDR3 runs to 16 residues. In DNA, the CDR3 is TGTGCCAGCACCCGGACAGGCGAATATAGCAATCAGCCCCAGCATTTT. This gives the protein CASTRTGEYSNQPQHF.

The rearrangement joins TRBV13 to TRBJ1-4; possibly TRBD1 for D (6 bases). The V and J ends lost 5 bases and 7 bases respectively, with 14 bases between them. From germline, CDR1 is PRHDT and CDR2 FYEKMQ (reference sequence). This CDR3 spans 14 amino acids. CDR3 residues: CASSRGANGEKLFF. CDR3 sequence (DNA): TGTGCCAGCAGCCGGGGGGCTAATGGTGAAAAACTGTTTTTT. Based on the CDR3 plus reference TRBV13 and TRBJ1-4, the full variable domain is AAGVIQSPRHLIKEKRETATLKCYPIPRHDTVYWYQQGPGQDPQFLISFYEKMQSDKGSIPDRFSAQQFSDYHSELNMSSLELGDSALYFCASSRGANGEKLFFGSGTQLSVL.

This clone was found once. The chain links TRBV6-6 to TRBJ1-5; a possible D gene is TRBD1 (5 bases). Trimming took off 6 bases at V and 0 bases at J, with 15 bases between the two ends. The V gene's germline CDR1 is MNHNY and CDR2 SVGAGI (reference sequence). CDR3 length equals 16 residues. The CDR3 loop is CASSLLDSYSNQPQHF. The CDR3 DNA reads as TGTGCCAGCAGCCTCCTCGACAGTTATAGCAATCAGCCCCAGCATTTT.

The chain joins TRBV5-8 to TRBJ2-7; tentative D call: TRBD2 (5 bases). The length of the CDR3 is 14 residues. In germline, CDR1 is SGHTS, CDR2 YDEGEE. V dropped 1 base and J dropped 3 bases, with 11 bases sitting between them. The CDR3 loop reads CASSLTGMDYEQYF. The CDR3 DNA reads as TGTGCCAGCAGCTTGACCGGGATGGACTACGAGCAGTACTTC.

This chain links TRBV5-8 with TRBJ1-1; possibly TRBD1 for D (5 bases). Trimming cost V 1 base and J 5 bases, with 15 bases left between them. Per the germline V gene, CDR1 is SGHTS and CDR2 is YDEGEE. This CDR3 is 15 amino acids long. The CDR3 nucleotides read TGTGCCAGCAGCTTGATTGCAGGGTTGGGAACTGAAGCTTTCTTT. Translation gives CASSLIAGLGTEAFF.

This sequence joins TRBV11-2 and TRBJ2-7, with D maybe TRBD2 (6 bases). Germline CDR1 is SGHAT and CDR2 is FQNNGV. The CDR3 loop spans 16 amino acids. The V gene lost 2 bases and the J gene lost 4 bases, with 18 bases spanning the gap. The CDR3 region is CASSLSGSVQVYEQYF. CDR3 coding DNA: TGTGCCAGCAGCTTAAGCGGGTCAGTTCAGGTTTACGAGCAGTACTTC.

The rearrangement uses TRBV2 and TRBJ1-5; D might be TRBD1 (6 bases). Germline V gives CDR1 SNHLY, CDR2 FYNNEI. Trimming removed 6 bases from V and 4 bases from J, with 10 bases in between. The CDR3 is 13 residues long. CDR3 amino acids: CASRVGQNQPQHF. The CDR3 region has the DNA TGTGCCAGCAGAGTCGGACAGAATCAGCCCCAGCATTTT. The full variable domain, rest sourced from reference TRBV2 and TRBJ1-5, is EPEVTQTPSHQVTQMGQEVILRCVPISNHLYFYWYRQILGQKVEFLVSFYNNEISEKSEIFDDQFSVERPDGSNFTLKIRSTKLEDSAMYFCASRVGQNQPQHFGDGTRLSIL.

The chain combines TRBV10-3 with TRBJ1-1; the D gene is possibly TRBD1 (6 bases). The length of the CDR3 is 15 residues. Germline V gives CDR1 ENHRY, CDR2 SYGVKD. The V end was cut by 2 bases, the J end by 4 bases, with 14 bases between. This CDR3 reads CAISEPRTVGTEAFF. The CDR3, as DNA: TGTGCCATCAGTGAGCCTAGGACAGTGGGCACTGAAGCTTTCTTT.